A single TCR beta chain is shown here with its context. The investigators amplified TCR beta CDR3 regions from RNA transcripts. Researchers ran a first-round RT-PCR on the TCR CDR3 using the HTBI primer set. TCRdb re-derived calls from the multiplex PCR reads in MiXCR, one entry per CDR3 protein. In the table there are about 270,000 distinct CDR3 sequences, approximately 21% of which are singletons. The entry originates in a study of T cells in Graves' hyperthyroidism and ophthalmopathy. The CDR3 contains 14 residues. V was pared by 4 bases and J by 4 bases, with 8 bases between. The receptor's source is a man aged 30 to 39 with Graves' ophthalmopathy. Sequenced: blood. The chain joins TRBV12-3 or TRBV12-4 to TRBJ2-6, with D unclear. This chain's CDR3 is CASSSNVGANVLTF. Written as DNA, the CDR3 is TGTGCCAGCAGTTCGAATGTAGGGGCCAACGTCCTGACTTTC.